These T cell receptor beta chains were read from a single sample in a study of T-cell memory formation after mild COVID-19. TCRdb re-analysed the 5' RACE reads in MiXCR, keeping a single row per CDR3 protein. The sample consists of hundreds of thousands of distinct CDR3 sequences, approximately 29% of them appearing once. The sequenced material came from PBMCs or a T cell subset sorted from them (not recorded which). All receptors come from an adult woman who had mild COVID-19 (a few samples of this study predate the infection). Cell type and time point are not known. Each CDR3 is given with its conserved first and last residue. A D gene is named only where the DNA matches it firmly. The size entry is marked missing in some rows and otherwise reads once, few, many or a size class.

TGCAGCCACCGGGGGGGGACCCTGGGCACTGAAGCTTTCTTT,CSHRGGTLGTEAFF,.,TRBV29-1,TRBJ1-1,.
TGTGCCACCAGCAGGGGACAGCCGAAAAACATTCAGTACTTC,CATSRGQPKNIQYF,TRBD1,TRBV15,TRBJ2-4,.
TGCGCCAGCAGCCAACCGGGGACCTCAGCTAACAATGAGCAGTTCTTC,CASSQPGTSANNEQFF,.,TRBV4-3,TRBJ2-1,few
TGCAGCGCATGGGCCGGAGCTAACTATGGCTACACCTTC,CSAWAGANYGYTF,.,TRBV29-1,TRBJ1-2,few
TGTGCCAGCAGTTTGCCCAGGGGGGTAGACCCTAATTCACCCCTCCACTTT,CASSLPRGVDPNSPLHF,TRBD1,TRBV12-3/TRBV12-4,TRBJ1-6,.
TGTGCCAGCAGCCCCCGAGCCGGGGGGAGCGGAAACATTCAGTACTTC,CASSPRAGGSGNIQYF,TRBD2,TRBV7-9,TRBJ2-4,few
TGTGCCAGCAGTCACCCGGGACAGGGGGCTGAGACCCAGTACTTC,CASSHPGQGAETQYF,TRBD1,TRBV6-6,TRBJ2-5,few
TGTGCCAGCAGCGTAGCTGGGCTAGCGGGGCTGTACGAGCAGTACTTC,CASSVAGLAGLYEQYF,TRBD2,TRBV9,TRBJ2-7,.
TGTGCCTGGAATGGGGGTTTAGGGGAGACCCAGTACTTC,CAWNGGLGETQYF,.,TRBV30,TRBJ2-5,.
TGCGCCAGCAGCCAAGGGGGAAGGTCGGCTGAGACCCAGTACTTC,CASSQGGRSAETQYF,.,TRBV4-1,TRBJ2-5,few
TGTGCCATTAGAGGGGGGGCTTTCTTT,CAIRGGAFF,.,TRBV7-9,TRBJ1-1,.
TGTGCCAGCAGCAAGGGACAGGGAACATTCTTCTCTGGGGCCAACGTCCTGACTTTC,CASSKGQGTFFSGANVLTF,.,TRBV21-1,TRBJ2-6,few
TGCGCCAGCACTACAGTCACAGGGCTTGTTGAAAAACTGTTTTTT,CASTTVTGLVEKLFF,.,TRBV4-1,TRBJ1-4,.
TGCAGTGCTAAGGGACTAGTAGGTCTTGAGCAGTTCTTC,CSAKGLVGLEQFF,TRBD2,TRBV20-1,TRBJ2-1,.
TGTGCCAGCAGTTTAGACAGCCTGAACACCGGGGAGCTGTTTTTT,CASSLDSLNTGELFF,.,TRBV12-3/TRBV12-4,TRBJ2-2,few
TGTGCCACCAGCAGAGATAGGATGGGTAGCGGGAGAACCAGATCCTACAATGAGCAGTTCTTC,CATSRDRMGSGRTRSYNEQFF,TRBD2,TRBV15,TRBJ2-1,.
TGCGCCAGCAGCCCCCTAGGGGAGACAGCTTATGGCTACACCTTC,CASSPLGETAYGYTF,.,TRBV4-1,TRBJ1-2,.
TGCGCCAGCAGCCAAGAGGGGGGACTAGCTGTTGAGCAGTTCTTC,CASSQEGGLAVEQFF,TRBD2,TRBV4-3,TRBJ2-1,.
TGTGCCAGCAGCTCCGGGACAGGGCTCCTCTACGAGCAGTACTTC,CASSSGTGLLYEQYF,TRBD1,TRBV7-9,TRBJ2-7,few
TGTGCCAGCACCCAGGGGGCGGGCCCTGAAGCTTTCTTT,CASTQGAGPEAFF,TRBD1,TRBV6-6,TRBJ1-1,.
TGCGCCAGCAGTCCCGGGACTCCCACAGATACGCAGTATTTT,CASSPGTPTDTQYF,.,TRBV5-1,TRBJ2-3,.
TGTGCCAGCACCCCTCGAGAGAGCTCCTACGAGCAGTACTTC,CASTPRESSYEQYF,.,TRBV7-8,TRBJ2-7,few
TGTGCCAGCTCACCCGGACAAATCTCCTACAATGAGCAGTTCTTC,CASSPGQISYNEQFF,.,TRBV18,TRBJ2-1,few
TGTGCCAGCAGTTACAGGCCTGGCGATGGCTACACCTTC,CASSYRPGDGYTF,.,TRBV6-5,TRBJ1-2,few
TGTGCCAGCAGCTTCACGACAGGGTTGGACTATGGCTACACCTTC,CASSFTTGLDYGYTF,TRBD1,TRBV7-9,TRBJ1-2,.
TGTGCCAGCAGCCGGCTTACAACAGTAGACTCCTACAATGAGCAGTTCTTC,CASSRLTTVDSYNEQFF,.,TRBV14,TRBJ2-1,few